One sample yielded the 28 T cell receptor beta chains listed below, sequenced in a study of blood T cell repertoires in COVID-19. TCRdb's copy holds only in-frame clones and misses some; the assay was immunoSEQ multiplex PCR. The data hold 60,000 or so clones, with around 81% observed a single time. Sequencing was performed on peripheral blood. The receptors derive from a human donor in a cohort sampled during active COVID-19.

As to this clone: One junction end disagrees with the germline gene, perhaps due to a read error. CDR3 loop: CASSLKRTGKSQF. DNA of the CDR3: TGTGCCAGCAGTCTCAAGAGGACGGGAAAAAGCCAATTC. The V and J genes are TRBV6-5 and TRBJ1-2; no firm D call. The CDR3 sequence is 13 residues long. CDR1 is MNHEY, CDR2 SVGAGI, per germline.

The chain joins TRBV6-6 to TRBJ1-5, with 10 positions matching TRBD1. Germline assignment: CDR1 MNHNY and CDR2 SVGAGI (reference sequence). This CDR3 is 17 amino acids long. Trimming took 5 bases from V and 2 from J; bases not matched to a gene: 9. The CDR3 DNA reads TGTGCCAGCAGTCCCAGGACAGGGGGGGTAGGCAATCAGCCCCAGCATTTT. It specifies CASSPRTGGVGNQPQHF.

This clone was observed a handful of times. CDR3 coding DNA: TGTGCCAGCAGCTCCTTTACAGGGGGAGGCGAGACCCAGTACTTC. Its protein product is CASSSFTGGGETQYF. The V call is TRBV7-2, the J call TRBJ2-5; 8 positions match TRBD1. The V gene's germline CDR1 is SGHTA and CDR2 FQGNSA. V lost 4 bases and J lost 5; bases outside the gene matches: 9. The CDR3 is 15 residues long.

This clone was counted only a few times. This sequence joins TRBV10-3 and TRBJ1-1; D may be TRBD1 (5 bases). Trimming left V 0 bases short and J 4 bases short, with 9 bases between. The CDR3 runs to 14 residues. Germline lookup yields CDR1 ENHRY and CDR2 SYGVKD. CDR3 bases: TGTGCCATCAGTGAGTCTGGGGGGTTCACTGAAGCTTTCTTT. Its translation is CAISESGGFTEAFF.

This clone was seen more than once but under ten times. This chain connects TRBV6-6 to TRBJ1-2, with 8 bases matching TRBD1. This CDR3 is built from 15 residues. With V trimmed by 5 bases and J by 5 bases, 10 bases remained unmatched. Germline CDR1 reads MNHNY; CDR2 reads SVGAGI (reference sequence). The CDR3 loop reads CASSPTAGGWYGYTF. The CDR3 DNA sequence: TGTGCCAGCAGTCCAACAGCAGGGGGCTGGTATGGCTACACCTTC.

The chain is built from TRBV20-1 and TRBJ2-3; the match to TRBD2 covers 8 bases. The CDR3 loop spans 16 amino acids. V was pared by 3 bases and J by 4 bases, with 12 bases of the junction left unmatched. Germline-derived CDR1 and CDR2 are DFQATT and SNEGSKA (reference sequence). The CDR3 DNA is TGCAGTGCTAGTAAGGGGCCAGCGGGAGTTTCAGATACGCAGTATTTT. This gives the protein CSASKGPAGVSDTQYF.

A remark on this clone: Other DNA sequences from this sample encode an identical CDR3 as well. V is TRBV3-1 (or the pseudogene TRBV3-2) and J is TRBJ1-2, with TRBD1 matching 12 bases. CDR1 LGHDT and CDR2 YNNKEL come from the germline V gene (reference sequence). The ends lost 6 bases at V and 8 bases at J; junction bases unmatched: 10. This CDR3 comprises 15 residues. CDR3 sequence (DNA): TGTGCCAGCAGTCCGACCGGGACAGGGGGCAGAGGCTACACCTTC. It specifies CASSPTGTGGRGYTF.

The chain links TRBV7-8 to TRBJ2-2; TRBD2 matches at 13 bases. V gave up 5 bases and J gave up 5 bases; unmatched junction bases: 5. The CDR3 covers 16 residues. Germline V gene sequence: CDR1 SGHVS, CDR2 FQNEAQ. The CDR3 DNA follows: TGTGCCAGCAGCCAAGGGACTAGCGGGGCAACCGGGGAGCTGTTTTTT. This encodes CASSQGTSGATGELFF.

This clone appeared a few times. The chain recombines TRBV5-1 with TRBJ2-6; no definite D call. The CDR3 totals 15 residues. Looked up from germline, CDR1 is SGHRS and CDR2 is YFSETQ. Trimming took 2 bases from V and 0 from J, leaving 6 bases between them. DNA for the CDR3: TGCGCCAGCAGCTTTTCCAGCTCTGGGGCCAACGTCCTGACTTTC. Its protein is CASSFSSSGANVLTF. The variable domain in full, with the rest retrieved from reference TRBV5-1 and TRBJ2-6, is KAGVTQTPRYLIKTRGQQVTLSCSPISGHRSVSWYQQTPGQGLQFLFEYFSETQRNKGNFPGRFSGRQFSNSRSEMNVSTLELGDSALYLCASSFSSSGANVLTFGAGSRLTVL.

The CDR3 coding sequence is TGTGCCAGCACGGGACAGTTATATCAGCCCCAGCATTTT. Translated, it gives CASTGQLYQPQHF. V usage is TRBV12-3 or TRBV12-4 and J usage is TRBJ1-5, with TRBD1 identical over 7 bases. The CDR3 has 13 amino acids. V lost 7 bases, J lost 5 bases, and 5 bases stayed unmatched.

A single count supports this clone. This chain joins TRBV11-3 and TRBJ2-1, with D tentatively TRBD1 (5 bases). This CDR3 region has 11 residues. V was pared by 6 bases and J by 5 bases, with 5 bases between. Germline-derived CDR1 and CDR2 are SGHNT and YENEEA. CDR3 amino acids: CASRGDNEQFF. The CDR3 nucleotides are TGTGCCAGCAGAGGGGACAATGAGCAGTTCTTC.

The chain recombines TRBV13 with TRBJ2-7, with D perhaps matching TRBD1 (5 bases). V lost 3 bases and J 1 base, leaving 10 bases between the germline ends. Per germline, CDR1 PRHDT and CDR2 FYEKMQ (reference sequence). CDR3 length: 14 residues. CDR3 protein: CASSLQGRSYEQYF. Written as DNA, the CDR3 is TGTGCCAGCAGCTTGCAGGGAAGGTCCTACGAGCAGTACTTC.

This clone was recorded only once. The chain has TRBV27 and TRBJ2-7, with 9 bases identical to TRBD1. The ends lost 4 bases at V and 2 bases at J; junction bases unmatched: 3. The CDR3 runs 14 residues. Germline V lookup: CDR1 MNHEY, CDR2 SMNVEV (reference sequence). This chain's CDR3 is CASSSGQGPYEQYF. In DNA form, the CDR3 reads TGTGCCAGCAGTTCGGGACAGGGCCCCTACGAGCAGTACTTC.

This clone was counted only a few times. The CDR3 protein is CASRPDSAYEQYF. CDR3 DNA sequence: TGTGCCAGCAGACCAGACAGCGCCTACGAGCAGTACTTC. This chain uses TRBV6-6 with TRBJ2-7; D perhaps matches TRBD1 (5 bases). CDR1 MNHNY and CDR2 SVGAGI come from the germline V gene (reference sequence). Trimming removed 6 bases at V and 2 bases at J, with 11 bases between. This CDR3 has 13 amino acids.

This chain connects TRBV18 to TRBJ1-6; TRBD1 matches at 7 bases. The CDR3 sequence is 16 residues long. Germline V CDR1 and CDR2: KGHSH, LQKENI. V trimming: 2 bases; J trimming: 10 bases; junction bases outside the gene matches: 11. The chain's CDR3 is CASSPIVLQGRSPLHF. CDR3 DNA: TGTGCCAGCTCACCAATAGTCTTACAGGGGAGATCACCCCTCCACTTT.

This clone has more than one count but fewer than ten. This chain links TRBV27 with TRBJ1-1; 7 bases align to TRBD1. Germline assignment: CDR1 MNHEY and CDR2 SMNVEV (reference sequence). The CDR3 loop spans 14 amino acids. V shed 6 bases and J 5 bases; nucleotides not matched to a gene: 9. The chain's CDR3 is CASRLTGERTEAFF. The CDR3 DNA follows: TGTGCCAGCAGGCTAACAGGGGAGAGGACTGAAGCTTTCTTT.

The V and J genes are TRBV27 and TRBJ1-6, with 10 bases aligning to TRBD1. Looked up from germline, CDR1 is MNHEY and CDR2 is SMNVEV (reference sequence). The CDR3 totals 18 residues. V gave up 3 bases and J gave up 7 bases; unmatched junction bases: 12. The CDR3 DNA reads as TGTGCCAGCAGTTTTCGCGATAGACAGGGGGCCGTCAATTCACCCCTCCACTTT. This codes for CASSFRDRQGAVNSPLHF.

V is TRBV4-1 and J is TRBJ1-2; TRBD1 matches at 9 bases. This CDR3 has 15 amino acids. The trim removed 5 bases at V and 6 bases at J, leaving 10 bases unmatched. CDR1 is MGHRA and CDR2 is YSYEKL in the germline V gene. The CDR3, as DNA: TGCGCCAGCAGCAACGCCGACAGGGGGTCGAATGGCTACACCTTC. Translation gives CASSNADRGSNGYTF.

The V and J genes are TRBV11-2 and TRBJ1-1; D may be TRBD1 (5 bases). The CDR3 contains 15 residues. Per germline, CDR1 SGHAT and CDR2 FQNNGV. V lost 1 base and J 1 base, leaving 10 bases between the germline ends. Here the CDR3 reads CASSLVMTANTEAFF. The DNA of the CDR3 is TGTGCCAGCAGCTTAGTAATGACAGCGAACACTGAAGCTTTCTTT.

The chain links TRBV4-1 to TRBJ2-7, with D tentatively TRBD2 (5 bases). Per germline, CDR1 MGHRA and CDR2 YSYEKL. This CDR3 comprises 16 residues. V was trimmed by 1 base and J by 0 bases, leaving 13 bases between them. The CDR3 sequence is CASSQGAGDYSYEQYF. CDR3 DNA: TGCGCCAGCAGCCAAGGGGCAGGAGACTACTCCTACGAGCAGTACTTC.

The V and J genes are TRBV19 and TRBJ2-7; 11 bases align to TRBD2. Germline lookup yields CDR1 LNHDA and CDR2 SQIVND (reference sequence). The J segment lost 3 bases and the V segment lost 7 bases, leaving 11 bases of the junction unmatched. The CDR3 spans 16 residues. The CDR3 protein is CASTSPGTSGYYEQYF. DNA of the CDR3: TGTGCCAGTACCTCCCCGGGGACTAGCGGATACTACGAGCAGTACTTC.

This chain joins TRBV24-1 and TRBJ2-7, with D perhaps matching TRBD2 (5 bases). CDR3 length: 12 amino acids. Germline V gene lookup returns CDR1 KGHDR and CDR2 SFDVKD. V was cut by 9 bases and J by 3 bases, with 11 bases left in between. CDR3 DNA: TGTGCCACCTCGGGGAAAGTCTACGAGCAGTACTTC. Amino acids: CATSGKVYEQYF.

The chain has TRBV4-1 and TRBJ2-7, with TRBD2 matching 10 bases. The CDR3 is 15 residues long. V shed 3 bases and J 6 bases; nucleotides not matched to a gene: 8. Germline V gene data show CDR1 as MGHRA and CDR2 as YSYEKL. The CDR3 sequence is CASSQLGLAAGEQYF. The CDR3, as DNA: TGCGCCAGCAGCCAGCTAGGACTAGCGGCGGGCGAGCAGTACTTC.

The chain joins TRBV5-1 to TRBJ2-5, with 7 bases aligning to TRBD2. V lost 0 bases and J lost 2; bases outside the gene matches: 7. The CDR3 consists of 16 residues. From germline, CDR1 is SGHRS and CDR2 YFSETQ. The CDR3 DNA reads as TGCGCCAGCAGCTTGGCCTCGGGGACTACACAAGAGACCCAGTACTTC. Encoded protein: CASSLASGTTQETQYF.

V gene TRBV5-5 combines with J gene TRBJ2-7, with no clear D. This CDR3 contains 13 residues. From germline, CDR1 is SGHKS and CDR2 YYEKEE (reference sequence). V gave up 0 bases and J gave up 1 base, with 5 bases separating them. CDR3 protein: CASSLDFSYEQYF. The CDR3 nucleotides read TGTGCCAGCAGCTTGGACTTTTCCTACGAGCAGTACTTC.

V and J are TRBV7-8 and TRBJ1-1, with 9 bases lining up with TRBD1. This CDR3 has 14 residues. Germline CDR1 reads SGHVS; CDR2 reads FQNEAQ. J was trimmed by 3 bases and V by 5 bases; bases with no gene match: 4. This CDR3 is CASSPRTGDTEAFF. The CDR3 coding sequence is TGTGCCAGCAGCCCAAGGACAGGGGACACTGAAGCTTTCTTT.

The J gene is TRBJ2-6, the V gene TRBV5-1; the match to TRBD1 covers 7 bases. The CDR3 sequence is 16 residues long. The germline CDR1 and CDR2 sequences are SGHRS and YFSETQ. The V gene end was trimmed by 5 bases and the J gene end by 0 bases; junction bases not matched to a gene: 5. CDR3 sequence reads: CASRVGTVSGANVLTF. For the CDR3, the DNA is TGCGCCAGCAGGGTCGGGACAGTCTCTGGGGCCAACGTCCTGACTTTC. Full variable domain (rest looked up from reference TRBV5-1 and TRBJ2-6): KAGVTQTPRYLIKTRGQQVTLSCSPISGHRSVSWYQQTPGQGLQFLFEYFSETQRNKGNFPGRFSGRQFSNSRSEMNVSTLELGDSALYLCASRVGTVSGANVLTFGAGSRLTVL.

CDR3 sequence (DNA): TGTGCCAGCTCGCCCCTCGAGGGGAGGGACACCATATATTTT. This sequence encodes CASSPLEGRDTIYF. This chain joins TRBV18 and TRBJ1-3; D is perhaps TRBD1 (5 bases). The CDR3 totals 14 residues. Germline loops: CDR1 KGHSH, CDR2 LQKENI. With 6 bases removed from V and 8 bases from J, the gap between germline ends came to 17 bases.